This passage covers 2 T cell receptor beta chains from one sample sequenced in a study of blood T cell repertoires in COVID-19. Sequenced by immunoSEQ multiplex PCR; TCRdb stores in-frame clones only, minus some. The table shows 21,000 or so clones, with around 82% occurring only once. The specimen was peripheral blood. Source of these receptors: a human donor in a cohort sampled during active COVID-19.

This chain joins TRBV2 and TRBJ2-5, with TRBD1 identical over 11 bases. Germline V gene data show CDR1 as SNHLY and CDR2 as FYNNEI. V lost 6 bases, J lost 5 bases, and 14 bases stayed unmatched. The CDR3 spans 17 residues. The CDR3 DNA sequence: TGTGCCAGCAGGTATAAGTTGGGACAGGGGGACCGGGAGACCCAGTACTTC. Its protein is CASRYKLGQGDRETQYF.

The chain carries TRBV6-4 and TRBJ1-2; tentatively, D is TRBD1 (6 bases). Germline V gene data show CDR1 as MRHNA and CDR2 as SNTAGT. V shed 2 bases and J shed 2 bases, with 12 bases lying between them. The CDR3 has 15 residues. The CDR3 DNA follows: TGTGCCAGCAGTGACACTCGCGGGGGCAACTATGGCTACACCTTC. It codes for CASSDTRGGNYGYTF.